Listed here is a single T cell receptor (beta chain). Its matching antigen is unknown. These data are taken from a study of identical twins. Findings of the study overall: Monozygotic twins shared more out-of-frame TCR alpha than recombination models predicted. Within twin pairs, the out-of-frame alpha sequences they shared showed excess low generation probability. Partly confounded zero-insertion analyses could result from invariant MAIT and iNKT cells.

TCRdb processed the 5' RACE reads anew with MiXCR; each CDR3 protein has one entry. In the table there are roughly 720,000 distinct CDR3 sequences, 15% to 20% of which are singletons. These data were also filed under a second study, of T cells expressing NK-cell markers. From that second work: Sorted T-cell subsets CD3+CD56+NKG2C+, CD3+CD56+NKG2C- and CD3+CD56-NKG2C+ were TCR beta-sequenced.

This receptor was obtained from a woman between 18 and 30 years old in good health. Material: PBMCs.

Here the CDR3 DNA reads TGTGCCAGCAGCCAATCGACAGTTGCGGGTTCACCCCTCCACTTT. Encoded protein: CASSQSTVAGSPLHF. V and J are TRBV12-3 or TRBV12-4 and TRBJ1-6; TRBD1 is a possible D gene (5 bases). Trimming cost V 6 bases and J 9 bases, with 18 bases left between them. The CDR3 is 15 residues long.